The subject of this entry is one TCR beta chain. Antigen: not known. The sample is drawn from a study of T cells in localized non-small cell lung cancer. Germline V gene lookup returns CDR1 MNHEY and CDR2 SMNVEV (reference sequence). V shed 3 bases and J 6 bases; nucleotides not matched to a gene: 4. CDR3 length: 14 residues. The table came from immunoSEQ multiplex PCR; TCRdb's copy has only in-frame clones and leaves some out. The repertoire consists of around 140,000 clones, with more than 80% occurring once and the leading ten covering approximately 1.5%. Study observations and caveats: Across samples, adjacent lung featured a median roughly 56 of the top 100 tumor clones. Heterogeneity cannot be ruled out, as sequencing used one tumor region only. Those with higher blood T cell density had longer overall survival. Tumor trailed uninvolved adjacent lung in T cell clonality, which peaked there.

The receptor was isolated from a female donor older than 55 with stage I lung adenocarcinoma. This chain uses TRBV27 with TRBJ2-7; 11 bases are shared with TRBD2. The material sequenced was peripheral blood, taken before any cancer treatment. The CDR3 DNA sequence: TGTGCCAGCAGTTTTGACCTAGCGGGAGGCGAGCAGTACTTC. This translates into CASSFDLAGGEQYF.